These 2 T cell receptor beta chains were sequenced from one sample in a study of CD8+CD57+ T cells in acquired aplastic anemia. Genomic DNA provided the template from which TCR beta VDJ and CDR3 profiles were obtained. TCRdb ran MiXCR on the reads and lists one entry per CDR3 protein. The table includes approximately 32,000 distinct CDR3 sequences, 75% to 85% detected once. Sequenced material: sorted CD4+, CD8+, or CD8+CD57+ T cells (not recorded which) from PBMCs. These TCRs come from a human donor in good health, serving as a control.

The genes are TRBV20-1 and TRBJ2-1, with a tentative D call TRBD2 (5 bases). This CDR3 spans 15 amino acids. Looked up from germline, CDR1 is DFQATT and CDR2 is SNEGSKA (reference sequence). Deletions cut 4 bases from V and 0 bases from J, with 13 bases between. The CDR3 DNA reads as TGCAGTGCTACCCTCGGGGATAGCTCCTACAATGAGCAGTTCTTC. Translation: CSATLGDSSYNEQFF.

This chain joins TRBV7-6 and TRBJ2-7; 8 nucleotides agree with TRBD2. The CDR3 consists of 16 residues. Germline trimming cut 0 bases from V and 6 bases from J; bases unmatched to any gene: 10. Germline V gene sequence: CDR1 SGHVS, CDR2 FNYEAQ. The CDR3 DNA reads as TGTGCCAGCAGCTTAGCTACGGGGGGGCAACGTGGCGAGCAGTACTTC. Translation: CASSLATGGQRGEQYF.